This T cell receptor beta chain is from a study of shared clonotypes between healthy human individuals. Broader study findings: In having few donors, the study represented limited genetic and exposure-history diversity. Among the subsets, naive ones generally showed larger estimated richness than memory ones. The generation probabilities recorded for non-shared clonotypes fell below those of clonotypes shared by all four donors.

An assay was performed, and its level was deep. Here immunoSEQ multiplex PCR was the method, and the copy in TCRdb shows in-frame clones only, minus some. The sample has about 2.1 million clones; under 95% are singletons. V was pared by 0 bases and J by 4 bases, with 3 bases of the junction left unmatched. The length of the CDR3 is 14 residues. CDR1 and CDR2 (germline): MDHEN, SYDVKM. As for this clone: Its antigen remains unidentified.

CD45RO-negative cells were positively selected for CCR7, leaving out terminally differentiated effector memory CD45RA+ cells. The TCR comes from a man aged 18 to 30 in good health. Some clones in this sample may be carry-over from other donors' samples. Sequenced sample: naive CD8+ T cells from PBMCs. The rearrangement uses TRBV28 and TRBJ2-7, with TRBD2 identical over 7 bases. CDR3 in amino acids: CASSLWAGDYEQYF. For the CDR3, the DNA is TGTGCCAGCAGTTTATGGGCGGGGGATTACGAGCAGTACTTC.